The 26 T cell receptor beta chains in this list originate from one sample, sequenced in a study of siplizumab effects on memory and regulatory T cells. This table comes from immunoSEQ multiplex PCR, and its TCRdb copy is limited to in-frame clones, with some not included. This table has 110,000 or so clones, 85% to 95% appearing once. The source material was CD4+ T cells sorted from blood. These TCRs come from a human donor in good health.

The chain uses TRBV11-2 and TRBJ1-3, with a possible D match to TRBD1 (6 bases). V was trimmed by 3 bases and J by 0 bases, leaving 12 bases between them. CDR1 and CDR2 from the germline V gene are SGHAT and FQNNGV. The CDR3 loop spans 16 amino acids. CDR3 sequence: CASSLNRVYSGNTIYF. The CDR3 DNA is TGTGCCAGCAGCTTGAACAGGGTGTACTCTGGAAACACCATATATTTT.

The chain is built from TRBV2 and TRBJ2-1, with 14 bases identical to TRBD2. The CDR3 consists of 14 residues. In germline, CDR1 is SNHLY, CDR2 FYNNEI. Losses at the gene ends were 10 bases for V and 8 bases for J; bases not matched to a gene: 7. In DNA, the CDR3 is TGTGCCAACCGACTAGCGGGAGGGAACGATGAGCAGTTCTTC. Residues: CANRLAGGNDEQFF.

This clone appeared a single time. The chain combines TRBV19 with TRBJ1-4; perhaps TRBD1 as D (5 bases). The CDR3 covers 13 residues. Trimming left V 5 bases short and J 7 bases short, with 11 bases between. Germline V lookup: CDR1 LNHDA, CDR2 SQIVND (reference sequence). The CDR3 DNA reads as TGTGCCAGTAGTCGTGCGGGGCTTGAAAAACTGTTTTTT. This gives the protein CASSRAGLEKLFF.

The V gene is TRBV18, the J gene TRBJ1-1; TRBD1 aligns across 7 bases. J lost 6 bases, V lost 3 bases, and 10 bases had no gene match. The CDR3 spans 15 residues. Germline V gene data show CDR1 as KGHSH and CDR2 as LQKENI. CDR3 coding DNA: TGTGCCAGCTCACCCAGACAGGGAATGGGTCCTGAAGCTTTCTTT. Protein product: CASSPRQGMGPEAFF.

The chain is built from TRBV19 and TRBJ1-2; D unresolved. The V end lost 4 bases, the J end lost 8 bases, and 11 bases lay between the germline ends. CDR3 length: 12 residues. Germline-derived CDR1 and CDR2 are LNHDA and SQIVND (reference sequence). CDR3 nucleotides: TGTGCCAGTAGTACCCGGACGGGCGGCTACACCTTC. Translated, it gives CASSTRTGGYTF.

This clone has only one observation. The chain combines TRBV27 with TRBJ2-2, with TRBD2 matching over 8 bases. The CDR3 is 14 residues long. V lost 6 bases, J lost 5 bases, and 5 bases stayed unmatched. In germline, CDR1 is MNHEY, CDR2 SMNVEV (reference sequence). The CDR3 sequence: CASRKVAGTGELFF. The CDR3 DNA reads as TGTGCCAGCAGGAAGGTAGCGGGGACCGGGGAGCTGTTTTTT.

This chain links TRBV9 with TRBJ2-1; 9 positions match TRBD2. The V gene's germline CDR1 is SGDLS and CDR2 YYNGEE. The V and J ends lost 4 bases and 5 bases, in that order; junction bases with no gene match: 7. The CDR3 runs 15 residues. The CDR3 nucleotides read TGTGCCAGCAGCCTTAGCGGGGGTCCCAACAATGAGCAGTTCTTC. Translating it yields CASSLSGGPNNEQFF.

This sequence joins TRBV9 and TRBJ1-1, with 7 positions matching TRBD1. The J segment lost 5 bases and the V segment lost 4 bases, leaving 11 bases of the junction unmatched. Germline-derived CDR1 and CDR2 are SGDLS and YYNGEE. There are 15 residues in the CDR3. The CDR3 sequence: CASSPRQGGGTEAFF. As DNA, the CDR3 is TGTGCCAGCAGCCCGAGACAGGGCGGAGGGACTGAAGCTTTCTTT.

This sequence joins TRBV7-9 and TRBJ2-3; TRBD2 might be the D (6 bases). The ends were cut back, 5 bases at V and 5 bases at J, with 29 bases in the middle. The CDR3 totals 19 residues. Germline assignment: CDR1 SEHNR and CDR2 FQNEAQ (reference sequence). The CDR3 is CASSPASVGGSIRVDTQYF. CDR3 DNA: TGTGCCAGCAGCCCCGCTAGCGTCGGGGGATCTATTCGGGTAGATACGCAGTATTTT.

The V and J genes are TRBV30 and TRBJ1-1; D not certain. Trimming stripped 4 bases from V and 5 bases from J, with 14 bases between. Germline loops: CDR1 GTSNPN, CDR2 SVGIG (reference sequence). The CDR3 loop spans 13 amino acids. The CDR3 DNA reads TGTGCCTGGAACATATCCCCAGCGACTGAAGCTTTCTTT. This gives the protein CAWNISPATEAFF.

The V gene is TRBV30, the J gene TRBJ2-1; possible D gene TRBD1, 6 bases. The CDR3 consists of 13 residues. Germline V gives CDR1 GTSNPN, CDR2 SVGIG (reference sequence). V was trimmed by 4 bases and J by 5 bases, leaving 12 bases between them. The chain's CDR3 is CAWNTGFDNEQFF. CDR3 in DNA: TGTGCCTGGAATACAGGGTTCGACAATGAGCAGTTCTTC.

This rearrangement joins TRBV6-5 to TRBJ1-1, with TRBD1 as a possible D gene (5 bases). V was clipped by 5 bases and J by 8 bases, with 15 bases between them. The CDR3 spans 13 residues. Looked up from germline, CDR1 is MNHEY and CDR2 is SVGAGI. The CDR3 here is CASSRGFEGEAFF. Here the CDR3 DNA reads TGTGCCAGCAGTCGAGGGTTTGAGGGGGAAGCTTTCTTT.

The CDR3: CASSSGQGASSTDTQYF. The CDR3, as DNA: TGTGCCAGCAGCTCCGGGCAGGGGGCGTCTTCTACAGATACGCAGTATTTT. The chain is built from TRBV11-1 and TRBJ2-3, with TRBD1 matching 8 bases. Germline V CDR1 and CDR2: SGHAT, FQDESV (reference sequence). CDR3 length equals 17 residues. V lost 4 bases and J lost 3; bases outside the gene matches: 12.

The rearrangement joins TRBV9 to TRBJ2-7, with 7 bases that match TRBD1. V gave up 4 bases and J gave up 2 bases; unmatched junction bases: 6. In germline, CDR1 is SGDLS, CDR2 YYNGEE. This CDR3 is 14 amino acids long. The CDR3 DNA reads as TGTGCCAGCAGCTTAGGGGGCAGCACCTACGAGCAGTACTTC. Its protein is CASSLGGSTYEQYF.

For the CDR3, the DNA is TGTGCCAGCAGCGGGGGGGAGCTAGCGGGAGGCCTCGAGCAGTACTTC. Translated, it gives CASSGGELAGGLEQYF. V and J are TRBV5-8 and TRBJ2-7; 11 nucleotides agree with TRBD2. Germline loops: CDR1 SGHTS, CDR2 YDEGEE. V lost 4 bases and J lost 6; bases outside the gene matches: 12. This CDR3 has 16 amino acids.

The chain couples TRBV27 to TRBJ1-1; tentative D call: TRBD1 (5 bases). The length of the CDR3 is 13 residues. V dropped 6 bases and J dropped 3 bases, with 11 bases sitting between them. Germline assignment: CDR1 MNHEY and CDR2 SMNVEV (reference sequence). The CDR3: CASRDSHYTEAFF. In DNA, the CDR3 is TGTGCCAGCAGAGACAGCCACTACACTGAAGCTTTCTTT.

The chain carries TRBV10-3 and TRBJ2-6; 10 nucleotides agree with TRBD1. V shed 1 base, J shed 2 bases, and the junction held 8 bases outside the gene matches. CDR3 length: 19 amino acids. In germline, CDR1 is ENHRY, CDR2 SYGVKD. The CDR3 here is CAISEWEDRGSTGANVLTF. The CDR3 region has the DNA TGTGCCATCAGTGAGTGGGAGGACAGGGGGTCGACTGGGGCCAACGTCCTGACTTTC.

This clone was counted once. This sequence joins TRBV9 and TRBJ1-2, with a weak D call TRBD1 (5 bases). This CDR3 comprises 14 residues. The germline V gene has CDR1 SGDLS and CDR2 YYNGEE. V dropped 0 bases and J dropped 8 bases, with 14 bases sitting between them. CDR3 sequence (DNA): TGTGCCAGCAGCGTAGCCCAGGGCCTGGGCGGCTACACCTTC. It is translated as CASSVAQGLGGYTF.

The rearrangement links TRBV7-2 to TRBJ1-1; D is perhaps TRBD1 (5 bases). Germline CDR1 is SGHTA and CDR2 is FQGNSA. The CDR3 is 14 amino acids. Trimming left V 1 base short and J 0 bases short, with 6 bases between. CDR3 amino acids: CASSLGGMNTEAFF. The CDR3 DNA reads TGTGCCAGCAGCTTAGGGGGGATGAACACTGAAGCTTTCTTT.

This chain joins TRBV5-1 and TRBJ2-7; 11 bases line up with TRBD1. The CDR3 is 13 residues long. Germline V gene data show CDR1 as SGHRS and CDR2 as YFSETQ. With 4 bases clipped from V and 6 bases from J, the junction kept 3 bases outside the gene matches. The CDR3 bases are TGCGCCAGCAGCAGGACAGGGGGCTTCGAGCAGTACTTC. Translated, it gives CASSRTGGFEQYF.

The CDR3 here is CASSVAAQGDGYTF. Here the CDR3 DNA reads TGTGCCAGCAGCGTGGCGGCACAGGGGGATGGCTACACCTTC. The rearrangement links TRBV7-8 to TRBJ1-2, with 8 bases lining up with TRBD1. Per germline, CDR1 SGHVS and CDR2 FQNEAQ. The CDR3 length is 14 residues. Trimming took 5 bases from V and 6 from J; bases not matched to a gene: 8.

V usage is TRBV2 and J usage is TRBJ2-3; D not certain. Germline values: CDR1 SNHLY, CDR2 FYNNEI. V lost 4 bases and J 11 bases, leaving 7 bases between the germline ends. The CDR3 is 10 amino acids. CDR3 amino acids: CASSVFEQYF. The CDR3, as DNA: TGTGCCAGCAGTGTCTTCGAGCAGTATTTT.

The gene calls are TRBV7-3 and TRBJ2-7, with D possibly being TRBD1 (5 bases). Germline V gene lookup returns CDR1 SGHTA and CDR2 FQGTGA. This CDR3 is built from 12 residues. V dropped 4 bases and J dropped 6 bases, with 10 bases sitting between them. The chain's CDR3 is CASSSDTREQYF. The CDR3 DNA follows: TGTGCCAGCAGCTCGGACACGCGCGAGCAGTACTTC.

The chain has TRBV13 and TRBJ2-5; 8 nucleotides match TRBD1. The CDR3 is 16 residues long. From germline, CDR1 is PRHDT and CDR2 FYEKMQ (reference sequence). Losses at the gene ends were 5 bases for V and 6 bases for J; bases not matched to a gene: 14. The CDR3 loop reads CASSKFGQGEKKTQYF. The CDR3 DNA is TGTGCCAGCAGCAAATTCGGACAGGGCGAGAAAAAGACCCAGTACTTC.

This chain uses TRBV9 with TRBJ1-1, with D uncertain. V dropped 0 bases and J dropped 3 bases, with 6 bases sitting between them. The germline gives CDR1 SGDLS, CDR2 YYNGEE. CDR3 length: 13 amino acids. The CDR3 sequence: CASSVAVDTEAFF. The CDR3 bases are TGTGCCAGCAGCGTAGCTGTGGACACTGAAGCTTTCTTT. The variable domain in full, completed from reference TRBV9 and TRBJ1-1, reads DSGVTQTPKHLITATGQRVTLRCSPRSGDLSVYWYQQSLDQGLQFLIQYYNGEERAKGNILERFSAQQFPDLHSELNLSSLELGDSALYFCASSVAVDTEAFFGQGTRLTVV.

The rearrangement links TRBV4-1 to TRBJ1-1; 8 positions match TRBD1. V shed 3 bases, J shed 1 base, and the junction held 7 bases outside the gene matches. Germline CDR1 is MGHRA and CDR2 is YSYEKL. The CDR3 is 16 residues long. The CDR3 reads CASSQPRTGPNTEAFF. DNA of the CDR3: TGCGCCAGCAGCCAGCCGAGGACAGGGCCGAACACTGAAGCTTTCTTT.